This TCR beta chain originates from a study of shared clonotypes between healthy human individuals. Study as a whole: Three CD4 naive, three CD4 memory, two CD8 naive and one CD8 memory plate were used per donor.

The study, taken as a whole, reports: Clonotypes shared by all four donors outscored non-shared clonotypes in generation probability. Deeper or shallower sequencing was expected to change how clonotypes are shared among donors.

This clone was seen just once. The antigen is undetermined. CDR3 size: 17 residues. CDR1 and CDR2 (germline): LNHNV, YYDKDF (reference sequence). Unmatched junction bases numbered 9, after V lost 3 bases and J lost 1 base. Replicate sorted-subset PCRs were loaded with 150 to 200 ng DNA, about 30,000 T cell genomes. Profiling relied on immunoSEQ multiplex PCR, and the TCRdb table lists in-frame clones only, not all of them. The profile shows fewer than 1.6 million clones, about 98.5% of them singletons. Input material: naive CD4+ T cells sorted from blood. Specified subset: CD45RA+ positively selected. This rearrangement joins TRBV15 to TRBJ1-5, with 7 bases fitting TRBD1. The origin of this receptor is a young man in good health. Here the CDR3 DNA reads TGTGCCACCAGCAGGCACCCGGGACAGCAGAGCAATCAGCCCCAGCATTTT. This codes for CATSRHPGQQSNQPQHF.